A selection of T cell receptor beta chains follows, all from one sample in a study of resident and recirculating memory T cells in vitiligo. The data were produced by immunoSEQ multiplex PCR, yet TCRdb's version contains in-frame clones alone and is incomplete. The sample lists more than 70,000 clones, 92% occurring once. The source material was blood. These receptors all stem from a male donor with vitiligo. The CDR3 runs from the conserved cysteine through the conserved F or W. Fields, in order: CDR3 length, clone size, V gene, D gene, J gene, CDR3 DNA, CDR3 protein. A D gene is named only where the DNA matches it firmly. A row's size may be missing; if present it is once, few, many or a size class.

15	-	TRBV25-1	TRBD1	TRBJ1-4	TGTGCCAGCAGTGGCGGACAGGGGGCCGGTGAAAAACTGTTTTTT	CASSGGQGAGEKLFF
14	-	TRBV7-6	-	TRBJ1-3	TGTGCCAGCAGCTCCCCCGACACCGGAAACACCATATATTTT	CASSSPDTGNTIYF
14	-	TRBV19	-	TRBJ1-2	TGTGCCAGTATAGGGTCCCAGGGGAACTATGGCTACACCTTC	CASIGSQGNYGYTF
14	-	TRBV5-4	-	TRBJ2-5	TGTGCCAGCAGCGCAAACAGGAGAGGAGAGACCCAGTACTTC	CASSANRRGETQYF
16	few	TRBV7-9	TRBD2	TRBJ2-1	TGTGCCAGCAGCCCGCCTAGCGGGAGCTCCTACAATGAGCAGTTCTTC	CASSPPSGSSYNEQFF
17	-	TRBV6-4	TRBD2	TRBJ2-5	TGTGCCAGCAGTGATAGGGCGGGAGGCAGAATGAGAGAGACCCAGTACTTC	CASSDRAGGRMRETQYF
17	-	TRBV7-3	TRBD2	TRBJ2-3	TGTGCCAGCAGCTTAATCGGACTAGCGGGGACCACAGATACGCAGTATTTT	CASSLIGLAGTTDTQYF
16	-	TRBV11-2	-	TRBJ2-7	TGTGCCAGCAGCTTAGGGGTTAGCGGTCCAGCCTACGAGCAGTACTTC	CASSLGVSGPAYEQYF
13	-	TRBV2	-	TRBJ2-1	TGTGCCAGCAGTGAAGACAGCTACAATGAGCAGTTCTTC	CASSEDSYNEQFF
14	-	TRBV5-4	TRBD1	TRBJ2-7	TGTGCCAGCAGCGTGGACAGGGGGAATTACGAGCAGTACTTC	CASSVDRGNYEQYF
13	-	TRBV4-3	-	TRBJ2-7	TGCGCCAGCAGCCAAGAAACTGGGGCCGAGCAGTACTTC	CASSQETGAEQYF
13	-	TRBV28	-	TRBJ2-1	TGTGCCAGCAGTTACGGACAGCACAATGAGCAGTTCTTC	CASSYGQHNEQFF
15	-	TRBV5-1	-	TRBJ2-3	TGCGCCAGCAGCGAGCTCCCAAGTAGCACAGATACGCAGTATTTT	CASSELPSSTDTQYF
14	-	TRBV27	-	TRBJ1-4	TGTGCCAGCAGTTTATCCTTTAATAGTGAAAAACTGTTTTTT	CASSLSFNSEKLFF
15	-	TRBV7-8	TRBD1	TRBJ1-2	TGTGCCAGCAGCTTAACTGCCAGGGGGCTCGATGGCTACACCTTC	CASSLTARGLDGYTF
15	-	TRBV5-1	TRBD2	TRBJ2-1	TGCGCCAGCGCCCCCGGGGGGACTAGATTGGATGAGCAGTTCTTC	CASAPGGTRLDEQFF